This entry lists 7 T cell receptor beta chains sequenced from one sample in a study of human T cells and chemical hapten exposure. Documented time point: patch test 2, 6 weeks after DPC sensitization. Sample treatment: therapeutic diphenylcyclopropenone sensitization with weekly scalp DPC. MiXCR was run by TCRdb on the RACE reads, yielding one entry per CDR3 protein. Of some 96,000 distinct CDR3 sequences in the sample, about 9% are singletons; the top ten hold just over 2%. Sequencing was performed on whole blood, taken in connection with sensitization to the hapten diphenylcyclopropenone (DPC). All receptors come from a woman aged 40 to 50 with alopecia areata. Some clones in this sample may be carry-over from other donors' samples.

This clonotype has just a few counts. The chain employs TRBV9 and TRBJ1-3; D is uncertain. V lost 0 bases to trimming and J lost 4 bases, with 5 bases between them. Germline V gene data show CDR1 as SGDLS and CDR2 as YYNGEE. The CDR3 has 13 residues. In DNA, the CDR3 is TGTGCCAGCAGCGTAGAGACAGGAAACACCATATATTTT. This gives the protein CASSVETGNTIYF. Based on the CDR3 plus reference TRBV9 and TRBJ1-3, the full variable domain is DSGVTQTPKHLITATGQRVTLRCSPRSGDLSVYWYQQSLDQGLQFLIQYYNGEERAKGNILERFSAQQFPDLHSELNLSSLELGDSALYFCASSVETGNTIYFGEGSWLTVV.

This clonotype was seen many times. The chain employs TRBV7-9 and TRBJ1-4; TRBD1 is a possible D gene (6 bases). CDR3 length equals 13 residues. Trimming shortened V by 6 bases and J by 5 bases, and 10 bases separated the two germline ends. The germline V gene has CDR1 SEHNR and CDR2 FQNEAQ (reference sequence). The CDR3 loop is CASSGGLNEKLFF. DNA for the CDR3: TGTGCCAGCAGTGGGGGGCTGAATGAAAAACTGTTTTTT.

This clonotype occurred many times. The rearrangement joins TRBV12-3 or TRBV12-4 to TRBJ2-5, with a tentative D call TRBD1 (6 bases). Trimming shortened V by 3 bases and J by 7 bases, and 12 bases separated the two germline ends. The CDR3 is 13 residues long. The DNA for the CDR3 is TGTGCCAGCAGTTTGCAGGGGAAAGGGACCCAGTACTTC. Its protein product is CASSLQGKGTQYF.

Turning to this clonotype: A much larger clone lies one base from this, so it may be a read error. The V and J genes are TRBV3-1 and TRBJ2-3, with D possibly matching TRBD1 (6 bases). Germline V gives CDR1 LGHDT, CDR2 YNNKEL (reference sequence). CDR3 length: 18 residues. For the CDR3, the DNA is TGTGCCAGCAGCCAAGATCCCCCACAGGGATGGAGCACAGATATGCAGTATTTT. Translation gives CASSQDPPQGWSTDMQYF.

This clonotype appeared many times. V and J are TRBV2 and TRBJ2-7; D gene uncertain. The CDR3 sequence is 11 residues long. The V gene's germline CDR1 is SNHLY and CDR2 FYNNEI. Trimming cost V 7 bases and J 12 bases, with 16 bases left between them. CDR3 sequence (DNA): TGTGCCAGCACCTACAGCGAAGTTATGTACTTC. Amino acid sequence: CASTYSEVMYF. The full variable domain, with the rest looked up from reference TRBV2 and TRBJ2-7, is EPEVTQTPSHQVTQMGQEVILRCVPISNHLYFYWYRQILGQKVEFLVSFYNNEISEKSEIFDDQFSVERPDGSNFTLKIRSTKLEDSAMYFCASTYSEVMYFGPGTRLTVT.

The chain links TRBV6-2 or TRBV6-3 to TRBJ2-2, with 9 positions matching TRBD1. CDR3 length: 16 residues. Germline CDR1 is MNHEY and CDR2 is SVGEGT. Trimming at V came to 5 bases and at J to 4 bases, leaving 8 bases not matched to a gene. CDR3 residues: CASSPQGTGFTGELFF. CDR3 nucleotides: TGTGCCAGCAGTCCGCAGGGGACAGGGTTCACCGGGGAGCTGTTTTTT.

In its sample, this clonotype was seen many times. The chain is built from TRBV29-1 and TRBJ2-7; weak D call: TRBD2 (6 bases). The CDR3 runs 13 residues. Germline CDR1 SQVTM, CDR2 ANQGSEA. V lost 1 base, J lost 4 bases, and 11 bases lay in between. The CDR3, as DNA: TGCAGCGTTGAAGCTACGAGCGGGTACGAGCAGTACTTC. It translates to CSVEATSGYEQYF.